This entry concerns a single T cell receptor (beta chain). What it binds is not known. Other DNA sequences from this sample encode an identical CDR3 as well. This sample stems from a study of shared clonotypes between healthy human individuals. Study in general: Three plates each covered CD4 naive and memory; CD8 naive two, CD8 memory one.

Germline V gene sequence: CDR1 SQVTM, CDR2 ANQGSEA. J was trimmed by 6 bases and V by 6 bases; bases with no gene match: 6. The CDR3 sequence is 12 residues long. Study-wide points: Compared with clonotypes that all four donors shared, non-shared clonotypes had lower generation probabilities.

CD45RO negativity and positive selection for CCR7 defined naive CD8 cells, a population that excluded terminally differentiated effector memory CD45RA+ cells. The method was immunoSEQ multiplex PCR; TCRdb's version includes in-frame clones alone and lacks a portion of them. This sample carries around 2,000,000 clones, approximately 95% of them seen once, and the ten largest clones take about 1.1%. The rearrangement links TRBV29-1 to TRBJ1-2; 8 bases agree with TRBD1. The source material was naive CD8+ T cells sorted from blood. The TCR originated in a man aged 18 to 35 in good health. The CDR3 spells CSVVDRGDGYTF. CDR3 DNA: TGCAGCGTCGTAGACAGGGGAGATGGCTACACCTTC.